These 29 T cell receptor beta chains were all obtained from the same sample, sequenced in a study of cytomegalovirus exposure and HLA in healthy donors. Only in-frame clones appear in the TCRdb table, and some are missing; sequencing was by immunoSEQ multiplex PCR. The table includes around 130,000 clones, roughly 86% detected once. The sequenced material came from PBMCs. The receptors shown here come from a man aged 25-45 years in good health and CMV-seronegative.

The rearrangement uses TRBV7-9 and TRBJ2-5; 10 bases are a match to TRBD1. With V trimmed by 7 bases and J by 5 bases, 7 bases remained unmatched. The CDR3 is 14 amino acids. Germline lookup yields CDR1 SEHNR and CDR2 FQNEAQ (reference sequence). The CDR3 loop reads CASTRGQGMETQYF. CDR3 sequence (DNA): TGTGCCAGCACCCGGGGACAGGGGATGGAGACCCAGTACTTC.

CDR3 sequence reads: CSVGGGINYEQYF. In nucleotides, the CDR3 is TGCAGCGTTGGGGGGGGAATTAACTACGAGCAGTACTTC. The J gene is TRBJ2-7, the V gene TRBV29-1; TRBD2 matches 7 bases. This CDR3 comprises 13 residues. V was clipped by 4 bases and J by 3 bases; unmatched bases: 6. Germline V gene data show CDR1 as SQVTM and CDR2 as ANQGSEA.

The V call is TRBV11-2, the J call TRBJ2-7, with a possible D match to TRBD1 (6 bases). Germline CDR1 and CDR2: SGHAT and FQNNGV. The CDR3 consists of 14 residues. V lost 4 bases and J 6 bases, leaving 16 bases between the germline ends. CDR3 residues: CASSSNREFGEQYF. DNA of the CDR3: TGTGCCAGCAGCTCCAACAGGGAATTCGGCGAGCAGTACTTC.

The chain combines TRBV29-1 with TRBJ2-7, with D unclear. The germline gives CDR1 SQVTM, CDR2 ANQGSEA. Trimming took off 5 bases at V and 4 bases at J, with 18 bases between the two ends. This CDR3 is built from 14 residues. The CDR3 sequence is CSVIRQLNPYEQYF. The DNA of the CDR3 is TGCAGCGTTATCAGGCAGCTGAACCCATACGAGCAGTACTTC.

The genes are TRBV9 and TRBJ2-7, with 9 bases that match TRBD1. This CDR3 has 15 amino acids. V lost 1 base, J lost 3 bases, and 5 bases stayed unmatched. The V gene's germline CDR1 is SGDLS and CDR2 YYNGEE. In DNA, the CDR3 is TGTGCCAGCAGCGTAACCGGGACAGGGCGCTACGAGCAGTACTTC. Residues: CASSVTGTGRYEQYF. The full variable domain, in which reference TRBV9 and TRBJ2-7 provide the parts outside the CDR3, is DSGVTQTPKHLITATGQRVTLRCSPRSGDLSVYWYQQSLDQGLQFLIQYYNGEERAKGNILERFSAQQFPDLHSELNLSSLELGDSALYFCASSVTGTGRYEQYFGPGTRLTVT.

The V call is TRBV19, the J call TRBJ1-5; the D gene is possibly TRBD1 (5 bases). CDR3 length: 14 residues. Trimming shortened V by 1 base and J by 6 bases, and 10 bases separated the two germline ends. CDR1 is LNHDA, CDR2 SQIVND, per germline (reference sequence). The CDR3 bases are TGTGCCAGTAGTATAGGGGGGGTTGGTCAGCCCCAGCATTTT. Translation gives CASSIGGVGQPQHF.

The CDR3: CASSVTQVTEAFF. The CDR3, as DNA: TGTGCCAGCAGCGTAACGCAGGTGACTGAAGCTTTCTTT. V gene TRBV7-6 combines with J gene TRBJ1-1; no clear D. CDR1 is SGHVS and CDR2 is FNYEAQ in the germline V gene. Trimming took off 5 bases at V and 5 bases at J, with 12 bases between the two ends. The CDR3 has 13 residues.

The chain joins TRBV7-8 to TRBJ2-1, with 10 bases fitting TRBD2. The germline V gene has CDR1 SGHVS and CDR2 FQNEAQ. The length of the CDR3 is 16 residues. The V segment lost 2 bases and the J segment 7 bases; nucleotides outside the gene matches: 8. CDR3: CASSLRSGGAVNEQFF. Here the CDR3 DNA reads TGTGCCAGCAGCTTAAGGAGCGGGGGGGCCGTGAATGAGCAGTTCTTC.

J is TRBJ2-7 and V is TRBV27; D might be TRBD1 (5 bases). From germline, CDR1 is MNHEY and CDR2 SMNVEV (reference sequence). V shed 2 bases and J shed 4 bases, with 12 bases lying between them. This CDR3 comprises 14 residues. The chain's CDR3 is CASSLRGPTYEQYF. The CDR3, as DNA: TGTGCCAGCAGTTTAAGGGGTCCTACTTACGAGCAGTACTTC.

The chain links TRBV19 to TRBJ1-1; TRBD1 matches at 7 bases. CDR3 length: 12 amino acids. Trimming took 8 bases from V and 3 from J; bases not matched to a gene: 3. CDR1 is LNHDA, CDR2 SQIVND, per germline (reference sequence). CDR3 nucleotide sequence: TGTGCCAGTCGGGGACAGCACACTGAAGCTTTCTTT. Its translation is CASRGQHTEAFF.

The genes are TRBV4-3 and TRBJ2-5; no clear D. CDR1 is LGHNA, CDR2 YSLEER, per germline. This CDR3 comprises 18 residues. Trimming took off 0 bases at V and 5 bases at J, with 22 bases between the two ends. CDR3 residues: CASSQDIIGSSRQETQYF. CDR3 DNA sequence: TGCGCCAGCAGCCAAGATATTATTGGGTCTAGTCGTCAGGAGACCCAGTACTTC.

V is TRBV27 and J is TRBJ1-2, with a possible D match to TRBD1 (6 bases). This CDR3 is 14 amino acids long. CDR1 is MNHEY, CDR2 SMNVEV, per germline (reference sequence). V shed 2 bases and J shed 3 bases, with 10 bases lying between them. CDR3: CASSLDPGDYGYTF. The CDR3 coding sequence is TGTGCCAGCAGTTTAGATCCAGGGGACTATGGCTACACCTTC.

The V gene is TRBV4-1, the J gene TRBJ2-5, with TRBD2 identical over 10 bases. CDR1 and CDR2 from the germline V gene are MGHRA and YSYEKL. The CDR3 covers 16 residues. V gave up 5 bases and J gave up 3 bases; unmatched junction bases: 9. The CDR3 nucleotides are TGCGCCAGCAGCACAACTTATACTAGCGGGGAAGAGACCCAGTACTTC. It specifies CASSTTYTSGEETQYF.

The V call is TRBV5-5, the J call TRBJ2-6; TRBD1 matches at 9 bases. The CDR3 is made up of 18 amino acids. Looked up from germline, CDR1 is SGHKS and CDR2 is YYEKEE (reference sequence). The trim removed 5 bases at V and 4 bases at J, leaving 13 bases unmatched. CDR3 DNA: TGTGCCAGCAGACCCTTGGCGGGACAGGGCGGAGGGGCCAACGTCCTGACTTTC. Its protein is CASRPLAGQGGGANVLTF.

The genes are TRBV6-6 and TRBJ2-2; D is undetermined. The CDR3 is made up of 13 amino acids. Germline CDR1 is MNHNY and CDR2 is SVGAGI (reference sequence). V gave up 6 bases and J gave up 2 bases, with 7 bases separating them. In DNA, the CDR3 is TGTGCCAGCAGACCGAGCAACACCGGGGAGCTGTTTTTT. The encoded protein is CASRPSNTGELFF.

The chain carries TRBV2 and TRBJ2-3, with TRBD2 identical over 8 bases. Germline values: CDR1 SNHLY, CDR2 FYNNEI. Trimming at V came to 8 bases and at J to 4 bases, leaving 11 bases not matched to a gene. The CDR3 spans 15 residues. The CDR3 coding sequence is TGTGCCAGCGTATCGCCGGGGCGGGGGGCAGATACGCAGTATTTT. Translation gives CASVSPGRGADTQYF.

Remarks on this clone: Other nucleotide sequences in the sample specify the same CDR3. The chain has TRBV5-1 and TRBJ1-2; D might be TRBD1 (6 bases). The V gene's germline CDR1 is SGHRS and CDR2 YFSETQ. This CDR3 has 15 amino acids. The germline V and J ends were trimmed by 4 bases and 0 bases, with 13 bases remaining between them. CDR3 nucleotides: TGCGCCAGCAGCCTAGGACAGAGCGCTAACTATGGCTACACCTTC. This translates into CASSLGQSANYGYTF. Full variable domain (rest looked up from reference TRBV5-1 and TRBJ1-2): KAGVTQTPRYLIKTRGQQVTLSCSPISGHRSVSWYQQTPGQGLQFLFEYFSETQRNKGNFPGRFSGRQFSNSRSEMNVSTLELGDSALYLCASSLGQSANYGYTFGSGTRLTVV.

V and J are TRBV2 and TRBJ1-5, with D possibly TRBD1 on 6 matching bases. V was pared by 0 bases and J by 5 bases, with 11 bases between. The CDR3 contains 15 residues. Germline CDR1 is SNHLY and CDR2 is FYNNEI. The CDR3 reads CASSEARGGHQPQHF. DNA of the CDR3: TGTGCCAGCAGTGAAGCGCGGGGGGGGCATCAGCCCCAGCATTTT.

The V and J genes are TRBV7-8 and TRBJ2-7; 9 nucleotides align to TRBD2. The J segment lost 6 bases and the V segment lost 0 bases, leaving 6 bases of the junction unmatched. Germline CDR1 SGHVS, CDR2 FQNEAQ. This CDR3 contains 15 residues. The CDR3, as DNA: TGTGCCAGCAGCTTAGCGTCGACTAGCGGTTTCGAGCAGTACTTC. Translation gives CASSLASTSGFEQYF.

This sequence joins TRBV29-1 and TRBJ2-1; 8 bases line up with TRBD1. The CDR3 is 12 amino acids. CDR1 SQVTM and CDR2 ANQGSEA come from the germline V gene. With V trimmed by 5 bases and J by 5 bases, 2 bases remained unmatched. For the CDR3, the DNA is TGCAGCGTTAGGGACAGGCACAATGAGCAGTTCTTC. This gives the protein CSVRDRHNEQFF.

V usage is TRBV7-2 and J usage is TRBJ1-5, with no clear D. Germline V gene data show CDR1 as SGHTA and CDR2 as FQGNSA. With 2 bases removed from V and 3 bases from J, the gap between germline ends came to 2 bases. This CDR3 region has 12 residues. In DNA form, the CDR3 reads TGTGCCAGCAGCTTATACAATCAGCCCCAGCATTTT. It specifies CASSLYNQPQHF.

CDR3 in DNA: TGTGCCAGCAGCTTAGTCGCGGGGGGCCCCCCCACAGATACGCAGTATTTT. This translates into CASSLVAGGPPTDTQYF. The rearrangement joins TRBV7-2 to TRBJ2-3, with 8 bases matching TRBD2. Per the germline V gene, CDR1 is SGHTA and CDR2 is FQGNSA. Losses at the gene ends were 1 base for V and 2 bases for J; bases not matched to a gene: 8. The CDR3 extends over 17 amino acids.

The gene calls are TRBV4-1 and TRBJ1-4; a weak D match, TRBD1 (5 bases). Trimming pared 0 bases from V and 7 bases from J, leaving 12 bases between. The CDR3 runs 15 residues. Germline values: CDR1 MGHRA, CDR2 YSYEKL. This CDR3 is CASSQDDRGTEKLFF. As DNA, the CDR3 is TGCGCCAGCAGCCAAGACGATAGGGGCACTGAAAAACTGTTTTTT.

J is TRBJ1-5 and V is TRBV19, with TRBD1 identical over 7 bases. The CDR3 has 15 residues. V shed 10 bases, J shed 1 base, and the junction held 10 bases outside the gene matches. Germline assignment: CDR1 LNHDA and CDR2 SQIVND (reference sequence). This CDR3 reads CATAWTGRSNQPQHF. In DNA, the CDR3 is TGTGCCACCGCCTGGACAGGACGAAGCAATCAGCCCCAGCATTTT.

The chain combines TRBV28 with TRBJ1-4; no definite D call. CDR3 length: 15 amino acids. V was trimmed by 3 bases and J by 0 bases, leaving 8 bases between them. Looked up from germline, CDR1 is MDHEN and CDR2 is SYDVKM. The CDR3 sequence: CASSLAVATNEKLFF. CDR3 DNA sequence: TGTGCCAGCAGTTTGGCCGTCGCAACTAATGAAAAACTGTTTTTT.

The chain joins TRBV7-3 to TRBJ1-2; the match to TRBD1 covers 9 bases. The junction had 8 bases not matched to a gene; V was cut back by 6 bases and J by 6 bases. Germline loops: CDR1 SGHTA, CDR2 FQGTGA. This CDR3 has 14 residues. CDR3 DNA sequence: TGTGCCAGCAGGGGGACAGGGTCTAGGGATGGCTACACCTTC. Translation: CASRGTGSRDGYTF.

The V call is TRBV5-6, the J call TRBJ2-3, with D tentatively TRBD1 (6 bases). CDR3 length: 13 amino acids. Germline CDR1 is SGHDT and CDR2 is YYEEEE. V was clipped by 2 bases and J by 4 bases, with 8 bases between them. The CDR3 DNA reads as TGTGCCAGCAGCTTCGAGGGGGCAGATACGCAGTATTTT. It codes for CASSFEGADTQYF.

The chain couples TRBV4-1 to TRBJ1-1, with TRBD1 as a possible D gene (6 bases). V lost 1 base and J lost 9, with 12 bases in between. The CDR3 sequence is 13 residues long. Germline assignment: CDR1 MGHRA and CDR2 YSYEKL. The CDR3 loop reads CASSQGLTGQAFF. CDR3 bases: TGCGCCAGCAGCCAAGGGCTGACAGGCCAAGCTTTCTTT.

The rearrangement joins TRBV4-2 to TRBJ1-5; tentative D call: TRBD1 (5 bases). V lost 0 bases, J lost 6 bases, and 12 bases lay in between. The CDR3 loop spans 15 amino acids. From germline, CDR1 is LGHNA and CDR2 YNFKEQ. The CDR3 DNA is TGTGCCAGCAGCCAAGATGGGGAGGGGTCTCAGCCCCAGCATTTT. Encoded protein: CASSQDGEGSQPQHF.